This TCR beta chain was recorded in a study of radiotherapy plus CTLA-4 blockade in lung cancer. Study results and caveats: Radiotherapy was combined with ipilimumab, and tumor-derived TCR clones then expanded in blood. With interferon-beta, early dynamics of blood T cell clones were reported to best predict response.

TCRdb keeps only in-frame clones here, not all; method: immunoSEQ multiplex PCR. The sample consists of tens of thousands of clones, 50% to 70% of them appearing once. Those patients who had chemo-refractory metastatic non-small-cell lung cancer were given focal radiation along with CTLA-4 blockade through ipilimumab. The CDR3 has 16 amino acids. In germline, CDR1 is SGDLS, CDR2 YYNGEE. The V gene end was trimmed by 4 bases and the J gene end by 3 bases; junction bases not matched to a gene: 5. This clone occurred a few times. What it recognizes is unknown. The chain is built from TRBV9 and TRBJ2-2, with 11 bases identical to TRBD1. Sequenced here: peripheral blood, sampled from a patient treated with radiotherapy plus ipilimumab. This clonotype was obtained from a human donor with non-small cell lung cancer who had a partial response to radiotherapy plus ipilimumab. The CDR3 nucleotides read TGTGCCAGCAGCAACCGGGACAGGGGGTACACCGGGGAGCTGTTTTTT. It is translated as CASSNRDRGYTGELFF.